Detailed here is one T cell receptor beta chain. The antigen is undetermined. Clones were sequenced by immunoSEQ multiplex PCR, and TCRdb holds only the in-frame ones, with some missing. This sample has tens of thousands of clones; approximately 96% occur once, and the top ten carry approximately 1.3%. The CDR3 runs to 14 residues. V was clipped by 0 bases and J by 8 bases; unmatched bases: 6. Germline V lookup: CDR1 SGHKS, CDR2 YYEKEE (reference sequence). This entry comes from a study of cytomegalovirus exposure and HLA in healthy donors. Study results and limitations: Subsequent analysis revealed that first-cohort TCR clusters tended to co-occur in the 130 or so validation repertoires. Reports described diagnosis of cytomegalovirus status by the classifier as highly specific and sensitive. Altogether, 150 to 200 TCR beta chains were recorded as cytomegalovirus-associated.

The rearrangement joins TRBV5-5 to TRBJ1-2; 8 nucleotides match TRBD1. The clonotype comes from a man younger than 35 in good health and CMV-seropositive. The specimen was PBMCs. CDR3 amino acids: CASSLEWTGKGYTF. In nucleotides, the CDR3 is TGTGCCAGCAGCTTGGAATGGACAGGGAAAGGCTACACCTTC.